These 26 T cell receptor beta chains originate from one sample sequenced in a study of cytomegalovirus exposure and HLA in healthy donors. The PCR used 60 Vbeta and 13 Jbeta primers. TCRdb keeps only in-frame clones here, not all; method: immunoSEQ multiplex PCR. The sample includes roughly 180,000 clones, roughly 80% of them seen just once. The sequenced sample was PBMCs. Receptors were obtained from a man aged 25-45 years in good health and CMV-seronegative.

The V call is TRBV28, the J call TRBJ1-2, with unresolved D. Trimming removed 1 base from V and 8 bases from J, with 17 bases in between. The CDR3 extends over 15 amino acids. Germline CDR1 is MDHEN and CDR2 is SYDVKM. CDR3 coding DNA: TGTGCCAGCAGTTTATTTGCCGCAGTTGGTGGCGGCTACACCTTC. Encoded protein: CASSLFAAVGGGYTF.

V gene TRBV5-6 combines with J gene TRBJ2-3; TRBD1 matches at 8 bases. The CDR3 has 15 amino acids. V trimming: 5 bases; J trimming: 2 bases; junction bases outside the gene matches: 7. CDR1 is SGHDT, CDR2 YYEEEE, per germline. The CDR3 sequence is CASSSGGTLTDTQYF. CDR3 in DNA: TGTGCCAGCAGTTCAGGGGGCACTCTCACAGATACGCAGTATTTT.

The chain uses TRBV19 and TRBJ1-2, with TRBD1 as a possible D gene (6 bases). Germline CDR1 and CDR2: LNHDA and SQIVND (reference sequence). CDR3 size: 13 residues. Deletions cut 4 bases from V and 7 bases from J, with 13 bases between. CDR3 coding DNA: TGTGCCAGTAGTAGTGGGGGCGCAGGTGGCTACACCTTC. Protein sequence: CASSSGGAGGYTF.

This chain links TRBV4-2 with TRBJ2-7; D might be TRBD2 (5 bases). V lost 0 bases and J 4 bases, leaving 13 bases between the germline ends. The CDR3 contains 15 residues. Germline-derived CDR1 and CDR2 are LGHNA and YNFKEQ. The CDR3 nucleotides read TGTGCCAGCAGCCAAGATTCGACTACAGTTTACGAGCAGTACTTC. It yields the protein CASSQDSTTVYEQYF.

The V call is TRBV2, the J call TRBJ1-5, with 8 bases lining up with TRBD1. This CDR3 comprises 15 residues. V was clipped by 5 bases and J by 1 base; unmatched bases: 4. In germline, CDR1 is SNHLY, CDR2 FYNNEI. The CDR3 DNA follows: TGTGCCAGCAGTCCCAGGGGGCCGAGCAATCAGCCCCAGCATTTT. This gives the protein CASSPRGPSNQPQHF.

V is TRBV6-5 and J is TRBJ1-2; 7 bases match TRBD1. Trimming at V came to 1 base and at J to 3 bases, leaving 8 bases not matched to a gene. The CDR3 contains 16 residues. Germline V lookup: CDR1 MNHEY, CDR2 SVGAGI. The CDR3 reads CASSYLGTALYYGYTF. CDR3 sequence (DNA): TGTGCCAGCAGTTACTTAGGGACAGCCCTATACTATGGCTACACCTTC.

The chain couples TRBV19 to TRBJ2-3; D might be TRBD1 (6 bases). Germline CDR1 LNHDA, CDR2 SQIVND (reference sequence). The V end lost 1 base, the J end lost 2 bases, and 10 bases lay between the germline ends. CDR3 size: 15 residues. The CDR3 DNA reads as TGTGCCAGTAGTATAGGGGACACTTACACAGATACGCAGTATTTT. It translates to CASSIGDTYTDTQYF.

The CDR3 DNA reads as TGCGCCAGCAGCCAAGTCCCGGGGGTCTACGAGCAGTACTTC. Its translation is CASSQVPGVYEQYF. The V and J genes are TRBV4-1 and TRBJ2-7, with a possible D match to TRBD2 (6 bases). This CDR3 comprises 14 residues. Per the germline V gene, CDR1 is MGHRA and CDR2 is YSYEKL. Trimming took 1 base from V and 3 from J, leaving 10 bases between them.

The V and J genes are TRBV21-1 and TRBJ1-1; the table's D gene call, TRBD1, was not cross checked with the DNA. TRBV21-1 is a pseudogene segment. The CDR3 has 16 residues. CDR3: CASSNPRQGSDTEAFF. The CDR3, as DNA: TGTGCCAGCAGCAACCCTCGACAGGGGAGCGACACTGAAGCTTTCTTT.

The rearrangement uses TRBV9 and TRBJ1-2, with 8 bases aligning to TRBD1. V shed 0 bases, J shed 5 bases, and the junction held 6 bases outside the gene matches. This CDR3 contains 15 residues. The germline gives CDR1 SGDLS, CDR2 YYNGEE. The DNA of the CDR3 is TGTGCCAGCAGCGTAGCCCAGAACAGGGGGTATGGCTACACCTTC. Protein sequence: CASSVAQNRGYGYTF.

This rearrangement joins TRBV25-1 to TRBJ2-1; no firm D call. Between the trimmed V and J ends, which lost 4 bases and 14 bases, there was a span of 18 bases. Germline V gives CDR1 MGHDK, CDR2 SYGVNS. The CDR3 runs to 13 residues. The CDR3 here is CASSGLSYLPKFF. The CDR3 DNA follows: TGTGCCAGCAGTGGCCTTTCTTACTTACCGAAGTTCTTC.

This clone was detected only a few times. The CDR3 region is CAWRATGTKETQYF. CDR3 nucleotides: TGTGCCTGGAGGGCCACCGGGACAAAAGAGACCCAGTACTTC. The V gene is TRBV30, the J gene TRBJ2-5; D perhaps matches TRBD1 (6 bases). Germline V lookup: CDR1 GTSNPN, CDR2 SVGIG (reference sequence). The V gene lost 3 bases and the J gene lost 3 bases, with 14 bases spanning the gap. This CDR3 spans 14 amino acids.

The chain uses TRBV4-1 and TRBJ2-7; possibly TRBD1 for D (5 bases). Between the trimmed V and J ends, which lost 1 base and 0 bases, there was a span of 7 bases. Germline V gives CDR1 MGHRA, CDR2 YSYEKL. The CDR3 length is 14 residues. The chain's CDR3 is CASSQVQGSYEQYF. CDR3 DNA: TGCGCCAGCAGCCAAGTGCAGGGCTCCTACGAGCAGTACTTC.

The chain is built from TRBV5-3 and TRBJ2-7; 8 nucleotides line up with TRBD2. TRBV5-3 is an ORF, and what it does is uncertain. The CDR3 is 16 amino acids. The J segment lost 7 bases and the V segment lost 5 bases, leaving 17 bases of the junction unmatched. The CDR3 sequence: CARRTPGTRSFLEQYF. The CDR3, as DNA: TGTGCCAGAAGAACTCCCGGGACTAGGAGTTTCTTGGAGCAGTACTTC.

The chain employs TRBV18 and TRBJ2-7; D perhaps matches TRBD1 (5 bases). V lost 3 bases and J lost 2, with 14 bases in between. Germline CDR1 reads KGHSH; CDR2 reads LQKENI. The length of the CDR3 is 15 residues. CDR3 in DNA: TGTGCCAGCTCACCGTCTAGGCAGGGCCCCTACGAGCAGTACTTC. This sequence encodes CASSPSRQGPYEQYF.

The V gene is TRBV9, the J gene TRBJ2-5, with TRBD1 matching over 7 bases. CDR3 length equals 15 residues. Germline-derived CDR1 and CDR2 are SGDLS and YYNGEE. CDR3 sequence reads: CWGRQGPEHQETQYF. CDR3 bases: TGTTGGGGAAGACAGGGTCCGGAGCACCAAGAGACCCAGTACTTC.

This clone was recorded a few times. V and J are TRBV28 and TRBJ2-7, with D possibly matching TRBD1 (6 bases). Trimming left V 7 bases short and J 3 bases short, with 19 bases between. Germline V lookup: CDR1 MDHEN, CDR2 SYDVKM. The CDR3 totals 15 residues. The CDR3 coding sequence is TGTGCCAGCACTAACGTGGGGGCCACCTTCTACGAGCAGTACTTC. Encoded protein: CASTNVGATFYEQYF. The whole variable domain, filled in from reference TRBV28 and TRBJ2-7, reads DVKVTQSSRYLVKRTGEKVFLECVQDMDHENMFWYRQDPGLGLRLIYFSYDVKMKEKGDIPEGYSVSREKKERFSLILESASTNQTSMYLCASTNVGATFYEQYFGPGTRLTVT.

The V call is TRBV20-1, the J call TRBJ2-7, with a weak D call TRBD1 (5 bases). The CDR3 sequence is 11 residues long. Germline CDR1 DFQATT, CDR2 SNEGSKA (reference sequence). Trimming removed 5 bases from V and 2 bases from J, with 7 bases in between. This CDR3 reads CSAQGTYEQYF. CDR3 nucleotides: TGCAGTGCTCAGGGTACCTACGAGCAGTACTTC.

V usage is TRBV4-2 and J usage is TRBJ2-5, with D perhaps matching TRBD2 (6 bases). Trimming took 0 bases from V and 7 from J, leaving 12 bases between them. The germline V gene has CDR1 LGHNA and CDR2 YNFKEQ. The CDR3 is 14 residues long. CDR3 in DNA: TGTGCCAGCAGCCAAGAATTGCGGGGTGGGACCCAGTACTTC. Translating it yields CASSQELRGGTQYF.

The chain uses TRBV30 and TRBJ2-1; no clear D gene. Germline CDR1 GTSNPN, CDR2 SVGIG (reference sequence). V lost 2 bases, J lost 0 bases, and 11 bases lay in between. The CDR3 has 15 amino acids. Here the CDR3 reads CAWSSSESSYNEQFF. The CDR3 region has the DNA TGTGCCTGGAGTAGCAGCGAGAGCTCCTACAATGAGCAGTTCTTC.

The V and J genes are TRBV2 and TRBJ2-1; 8 bases fit TRBD2. From germline, CDR1 is SNHLY and CDR2 FYNNEI. V shed 7 bases and J 9 bases; nucleotides not matched to a gene: 17. The CDR3 length is 16 residues. CDR3 DNA: TGTGCCAGCACCGAGGGGGAGCGGGAGCGCAGTAGTGAGCAGTTCTTC. This gives the protein CASTEGERERSSEQFF.

The gene calls are TRBV7-9 and TRBJ1-5; D unresolved. This CDR3 is 15 amino acids long. Germline CDR1 and CDR2: SEHNR and FQNEAQ (reference sequence). The V end was cut by 4 bases, the J end by 0 bases, with 10 bases between. CDR3 amino acids: CASSSAASSNQPQHF. The CDR3 DNA reads TGTGCCAGCAGCTCCGCCGCCAGTAGCAATCAGCCCCAGCATTTT.

This clone has more than one count but fewer than ten. V and J are TRBV9 and TRBJ1-1; D is unclear. V lost 1 base to trimming and J lost 2 bases, with 6 bases between them. Per the germline V gene, CDR1 is SGDLS and CDR2 is YYNGEE. The CDR3 consists of 13 residues. In nucleotides, the CDR3 is TGTGCCAGCAGCGTATACAGCAACACTGAAGCTTTCTTT. Translation: CASSVYSNTEAFF.

The chain recombines TRBV7-9 with TRBJ1-5, with a weak D call TRBD1 (6 bases). The CDR3 extends over 19 amino acids. CDR1 is SEHNR and CDR2 is FQNEAQ in the germline V gene (reference sequence). V gave up 4 bases and J gave up 1 base, with 23 bases separating them. For the CDR3, the DNA is TGTGCCAGCAGCTCCCCGACGGGGGGGGGTACAGGGAGCAATCAGCCCCAGCATTTT. Its translation: CASSSPTGGGTGSNQPQHF.

The rearrangement joins TRBV6-4 to TRBJ2-7; 11 nucleotides line up with TRBD2. The trim removed 8 bases at V and 3 bases at J, leaving 15 bases unmatched. CDR1 is MRHNA and CDR2 is SNTAGT in the germline V gene. This CDR3 has 17 amino acids. The CDR3, as DNA: TGTGCCAGCCGAGTGGGGCTAGCGGGAGGCGGGGGCTACGAGCAGTACTTC. It translates to CASRVGLAGGGGYEQYF.

This chain uses TRBV7-8 with TRBJ2-6; 8 positions match TRBD1. V dropped 4 bases and J dropped 1; count of bases not matched to a gene: 6. Per germline, CDR1 SGHVS and CDR2 FQNEAQ. There are 17 residues in the CDR3. CDR3 amino acids: CASSSTGGSSGANVLTF. DNA of the CDR3: TGTGCCAGCAGCTCAACAGGGGGTAGTTCTGGGGCCAACGTCCTGACTTTC.